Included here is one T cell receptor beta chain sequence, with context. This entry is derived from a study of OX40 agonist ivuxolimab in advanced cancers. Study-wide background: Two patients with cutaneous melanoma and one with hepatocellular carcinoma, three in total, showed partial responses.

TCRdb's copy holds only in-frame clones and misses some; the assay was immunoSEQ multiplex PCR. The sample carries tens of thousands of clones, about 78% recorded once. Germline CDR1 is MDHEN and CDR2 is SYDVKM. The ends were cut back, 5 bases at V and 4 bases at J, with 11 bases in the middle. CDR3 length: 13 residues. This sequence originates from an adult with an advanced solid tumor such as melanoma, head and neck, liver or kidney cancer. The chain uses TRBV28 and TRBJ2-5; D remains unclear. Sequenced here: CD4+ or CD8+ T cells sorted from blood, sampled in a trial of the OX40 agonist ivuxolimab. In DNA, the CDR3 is TGTGCCAGCAGTCCCTACTATGGAGAGACCCAGTACTTC. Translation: CASSPYYGETQYF.